The text below deals with one T cell receptor (beta chain). V lost 7 bases and J lost 5, with 14 bases in between. This CDR3 is built from 13 residues. The germline V gene encodes CDR1 MDHEN and CDR2 SYDVKM. This sample is part of a study of lymphopenia after photon versus proton radiotherapy. Profiling relied on immunoSEQ multiplex PCR, and the TCRdb table lists in-frame clones only, not all of them. The sample lists 13,000 or so clones; around 92% were seen once. This TCR derives from a man aged 55 to 70 with pancreatic cancer. The chain recombines TRBV28 with TRBJ2-5, with no clear D. Sample: peripheral blood, taken from a patient treated with proton-based radiotherapy. The CDR3 loop is CASTSSAWETQYF. The CDR3 DNA reads as TGTGCCAGCACCTCATCGGCGTGGGAGACCCAGTACTTC.